This T cell receptor beta chain was obtained from a study of T cells expressing NK-cell markers. Overall study context: Most of the eight sequenced donors tested HCMV-seropositive; one tested seronegative.

As regards this clonotype: Its antigen is as yet unknown.

CDR1 and CDR2 from the germline V gene are SQVTM and ANQGSEA. CDR3 size: 14 residues. In generating TCR beta cDNA, 5'RACE template switching with UMIs was used. TCRdb re-called the 5' RACE reads and catalogs CDR3 proteins one per entry, DNA excluded. The repertoire table contains 400,000 to 500,000 distinct CDR3 sequences. Study-wide results and caveats: Whether expanded NKG2C-expressing T cell clones recognize HCMV is unknown. About six of the donors carried dominant NKG2C+ clonotypes that took up roughly 1.0-8% of their CD8+ T cells.

This clonotype was sampled from a woman aged 18-69 years in good health. The chain employs TRBV29-1 and TRBJ2-2; TCRdb names TRBD1, which stays unverified in the absence of DNA. The sequencing input was blood T cells: a sorted CD56 or NKG2C T cell subset, CD4+ or CD8+ T cells, or bulk PBMC T cells (not recorded which). The CDR3: CSVEDAGGAGELFF.